This T cell receptor (beta chain) was observed in a study of shared clonotypes between healthy human individuals. Tens of thousands of T cell genomes (roughly 0.2 ug DNA) went into each sorted-subset replicate. Assay used: immunoSEQ multiplex PCR; TCRdb lists only in-frame clones, some missing. The data contain a few hundred thousand clones, around 87% of them seen just once; the ten biggest clones take up about a sixth. This CDR3 comprises 16 residues. The V end lost 4 bases, the J end lost 4 bases, and 20 bases lay between the germline ends. The V gene's germline CDR1 is SGDLS and CDR2 YYNGEE. The material sequenced was memory CD8+ T cells sorted from blood. The subset: CD45RO+ cells pooled with CCR7-negative TemRA cells. The clonotype was recovered from a man younger than 35 in good health. V usage is TRBV9 and J usage is TRBJ1-2, with D tentatively TRBD1 (6 bases). The CDR3 DNA reads TGTGCCAGCAGCTCCTCTTTGACAGGACCTCTCTATGGCTACACCTTC. Amino acid sequence: CASSSSLTGPLYGYTF.